The rows below give T cell receptor beta chains drawn from one sample of a study of blood T cell repertoires in COVID-19. Clones were sequenced by immunoSEQ multiplex PCR, and TCRdb holds only the in-frame ones, with some missing. The table records around 170,000 clones, about 88% of them present only once. The specimen was peripheral blood. Every receptor here comes from a man aged 55 to 70 with acute or convalescent COVID-19. Each CDR3 is given with its conserved first and last residue.

CDR3 protein: CASSRRTPQGVREAFF
V gene: TRBV2

CDR3 protein: CASSFNDRGSGNTIYF
V gene: TRBV5-1

CDR3 protein: CASSLGIGGGLPDTQYF
V gene: TRBV11-3

CDR3 protein: CASSPSGTGNQPQHF
V gene: TRBV18

CDR3 protein: CASSRDTNPDTQYF
V gene: TRBV6-6

CDR3 protein: CAIRGTGGLEPQHF
V gene: TRBV10-3

CDR3 protein: CASSPTGTGNEKLFF
V gene: TRBV18

CDR3 protein: CASSWGTGWTEAFF
V gene: TRBV5-6

CDR3 protein: CSVSDRGRNTIYF
V gene: TRBV29-1

CDR3 protein: CASSDRQLQETQYF
V gene: TRBV25-1

CDR3 protein: CASSPGQGGTEAFF
V gene: TRBV3-1/TRBV3-2

CDR3 protein: CASSGDTGGTEAFF
V gene: TRBV6-5

CDR3 protein: CASAPPEPRGEETQYF
V gene: TRBV12-5

CDR3 protein: CASSPRGGWNTEAFF
V gene: TRBV19

CDR3 protein: CASREKLAAGSSYNEQFF
V gene: TRBV27

CDR3 protein: CASSQNLKTGFYGYTF
V gene: TRBV27